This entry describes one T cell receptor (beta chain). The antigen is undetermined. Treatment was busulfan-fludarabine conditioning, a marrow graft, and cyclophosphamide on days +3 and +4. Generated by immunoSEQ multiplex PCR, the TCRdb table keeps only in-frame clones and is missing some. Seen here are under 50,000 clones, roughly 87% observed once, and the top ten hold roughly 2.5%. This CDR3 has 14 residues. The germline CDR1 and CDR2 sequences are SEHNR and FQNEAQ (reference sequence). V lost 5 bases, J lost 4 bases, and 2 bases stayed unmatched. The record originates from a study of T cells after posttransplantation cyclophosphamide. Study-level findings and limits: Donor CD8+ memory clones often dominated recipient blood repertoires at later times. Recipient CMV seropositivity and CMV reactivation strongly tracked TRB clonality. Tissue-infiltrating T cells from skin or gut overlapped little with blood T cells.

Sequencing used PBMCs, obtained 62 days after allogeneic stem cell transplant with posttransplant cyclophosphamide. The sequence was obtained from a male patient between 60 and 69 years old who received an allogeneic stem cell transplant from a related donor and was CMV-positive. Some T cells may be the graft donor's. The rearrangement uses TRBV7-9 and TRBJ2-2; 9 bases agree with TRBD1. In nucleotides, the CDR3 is TGTGCCAGCAGCATGGGACAGGGCACCGGGGAGCTGTTTTTT. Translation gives CASSMGQGTGELFF.